These 17 T cell receptor beta chains were sequenced from one sample in a study of human T cells and chemical hapten exposure. Described time point: healthy volunteer bleed at 2 weeks. Extraction yielded total RNA from whole blood (unfractionated). TCRdb re-derived calls from the RACE reads in MiXCR, one entry per CDR3 protein. The sample lists roughly 100,000 distinct CDR3 sequences; roughly 8.5% were seen once. The sample was whole blood. These receptor sequences come from a female donor in good health. Some clones in this sample may be carry-over from other donors' samples.

In its sample, this clonotype was seen many times. The CDR3: CASSLMGGGRATNEKLFF. In nucleotides, the CDR3 is TGTGCCAGCAGTTTAATGGGGGGAGGGAGGGCAACTAATGAAAAACTGTTTTTT. V usage is TRBV27 and J usage is TRBJ1-4; a weak D match, TRBD1 (5 bases). The CDR3 is 18 amino acids. Germline V gene data show CDR1 as MNHEY and CDR2 as SMNVEV (reference sequence). V was cut by 2 bases and J by 0 bases, with 16 bases left in between. Looking up the rest from reference TRBV27 and TRBJ1-4 gives the full variable domain: EAQVTQNPRYLITVTGKKLTVTCSQNMNHEYMSWYRQDPGLGLRQIYYSMNVEVTDKGDVPEGYKVSRKEKRNFPLILESPSPNQTSLYFCASSLMGGGRATNEKLFFGSGTQLSVL.

In its sample, this clonotype was seen a few times. V usage is TRBV7-9 and J usage is TRBJ2-3; 11 positions match TRBD2. CDR3 length equals 15 residues. V shed 2 bases, J shed 4 bases, and the junction held 2 bases outside the gene matches. Germline V gene sequence: CDR1 SEHNR, CDR2 FQNEAQ (reference sequence). CDR3 amino acids: CASSLTGLAADTQYF. DNA of the CDR3: TGTGCCAGCAGCTTAACGGGACTAGCGGCAGATACGCAGTATTTT.

This clonotype was detected only a few times. This chain uses TRBV6-2 or TRBV6-3 with TRBJ1-1; D may be TRBD1 (5 bases). There are 15 residues in the CDR3. Germline V lookup: CDR1 MNHEY, CDR2 SVGEGT. Trimming removed 5 bases from V and 3 bases from J, with 16 bases in between. The CDR3, as DNA: TGTGCCAGCAGTCTGAAGGGGTTTAGCTACACTGAAGCTTTCTTT. Protein product: CASSLKGFSYTEAFF.

The chain joins TRBV9 to TRBJ1-5, with 7 positions matching TRBD1. The V gene's germline CDR1 is SGDLS and CDR2 YYNGEE. This CDR3 spans 14 amino acids. The V segment lost 3 bases and the J segment 2 bases; nucleotides outside the gene matches: 2. CDR3 in amino acids: CASSATGGNQPQHF. The CDR3 DNA reads TGTGCCAGCAGCGCCACAGGGGGCAATCAGCCCCAGCATTTT.

This sequence joins TRBV2 and TRBJ2-7, with D tentatively TRBD2 (5 bases). V lost 2 bases to trimming and J lost 6 bases, with 14 bases between them. In germline, CDR1 is SNHLY, CDR2 FYNNEI. This CDR3 has 14 residues. The DNA for the CDR3 is TGTGCCAGCAGTGAACTGAGCCCGGGGTCCGAGCAGTACTTC. Its protein is CASSELSPGSEQYF.

This sequence joins TRBV19 and TRBJ2-6, with 7 nucleotides matching TRBD2. In germline, CDR1 is LNHDA, CDR2 SQIVND (reference sequence). J gave up 2 bases and V 4 bases, and 5 bases lay outside the gene matches. CDR3 length equals 16 residues. CDR3 region: CASSKPSGAGANVLTF. The CDR3 nucleotides read TGTGCCAGTAGTAAGCCCAGCGGGGCTGGGGCCAACGTCCTGACTTTC.

This clonotype was counted many times. J is TRBJ2-3 and V is TRBV14; D is perhaps TRBD2 (6 bases). Trimming cost V 0 bases and J 4 bases, with 17 bases left between them. Germline-derived CDR1 and CDR2 are SGHDN and FVKESK. The CDR3 loop spans 17 amino acids. Here the CDR3 reads CASSQEYTSFSADTQYF. The CDR3 nucleotides are TGTGCCAGCAGCCAAGAATATACTAGCTTCTCCGCAGATACGCAGTATTTT.

This clonotype was picked up a small number of times. The chain joins TRBV5-4 to TRBJ2-1; D might be TRBD2 (5 bases). With 4 bases removed from V and 8 bases from J, the gap between germline ends came to 16 bases. This CDR3 is 14 amino acids long. From germline, CDR1 is SGHNT and CDR2 YYREEE (reference sequence). CDR3 coding DNA: TGTGCCAGCAGCCCGGGTCCGAACGGGGATGAGCAGTTCTTC. Translated: CASSPGPNGDEQFF.

There are a few counts of this clonotype. The V call is TRBV29-1, the J call TRBJ1-1; no definite D call. CDR1 and CDR2 from the germline V gene are SQVTM and ANQGSEA. This CDR3 region has 14 residues. The ends were cut back, 1 base at V and 0 bases at J, with 9 bases in the middle. CDR3 in DNA: TGCAGCGTTGAAGGGGTACTAATGAACACTGAAGCTTTCTTT. Protein product: CSVEGVLMNTEAFF.

This clonotype was seen ten or more times. The chain recombines TRBV20-1 with TRBJ1-1, with D possibly TRBD1 on 5 matching bases. The CDR3 has 14 residues. Germline V CDR1 and CDR2: DFQATT, SNEGSKA (reference sequence). Trimming shortened V by 3 bases and J by 2 bases, and 13 bases separated the two germline ends. The CDR3 region has the DNA TGCAGTGCTAGTTGGGGGAGACTCAACACTGAAGCTTTCTTT. Translation gives CSASWGRLNTEAFF.

This clonotype was picked up many times. The chain combines TRBV20-1 with TRBJ1-1; tentative D call: TRBD1 (6 bases). V was clipped by 0 bases and J by 0 bases, with 11 bases between them. The CDR3 totals 15 residues. Per germline, CDR1 DFQATT and CDR2 SNEGSKA (reference sequence). The CDR3 nucleotides are TGCAGTGCTAGAGACCCCAGGGACATGAACACTGAAGCTTTCTTT. Translating gives CSARDPRDMNTEAFF.

The V gene is TRBV6-5, the J gene TRBJ1-3, with D tentatively TRBD1 (5 bases). Germline CDR1 and CDR2: MNHEY and SVGAGI. The CDR3 runs 15 residues. With 2 bases removed from V and 1 base from J, the gap between germline ends came to 9 bases. The CDR3 reads CASSYRRGSGNTIYF. The CDR3 DNA sequence: TGTGCCAGCAGTTACCGGAGGGGTTCTGGAAACACCATATATTTT.

This clonotype was detected a few times. V usage is TRBV7-9 and J usage is TRBJ2-7; D not resolved. CDR3 length: 12 residues. V lost 0 bases, J lost 3 bases, and 3 bases lay in between. Germline V gene lookup returns CDR1 SEHNR and CDR2 FQNEAQ (reference sequence). The CDR3 region is CASSLADYEQYF. CDR3 DNA: TGTGCCAGCAGCTTAGCCGACTACGAGCAGTACTTC.

This sequence joins TRBV27 and TRBJ2-5, with 12 nucleotides matching TRBD2. The CDR3 totals 16 residues. Per the germline V gene, CDR1 is MNHEY and CDR2 is SMNVEV (reference sequence). Trimming removed 3 bases from V and 5 bases from J; junction bases left unmatched: 7. CDR3 nucleotides: TGTGCCAGCAGTTTCCCTAGCGGGAGGGATCAGGAGACCCAGTACTTC. Translated: CASSFPSGRDQETQYF.

This rearrangement joins TRBV24-1 to TRBJ2-1, with 14 nucleotides matching TRBD2. The V and J ends lost 9 bases and 6 bases, in that order; junction bases with no gene match: 3. CDR3 length equals 14 residues. CDR1 is KGHDR, CDR2 SFDVKD, per germline. CDR3 amino acids: CATSGTSGSNEQFF. The DNA of the CDR3 is TGTGCCACCTCCGGGACTAGCGGGAGCAATGAGCAGTTCTTC.

This clonotype has just a few counts. In DNA form, the CDR3 reads TGTGCCGGGAGATCCGGGACCAACATAAACACCGGGGAGCTGTTTTTT. It encodes CAGRSGTNINTGELFF. V and J are TRBV6-2 or TRBV6-3 and TRBJ2-2; the D gene could be TRBD1 or TRBD2 (5 bases each). Looked up from germline, CDR1 is MNHEY and CDR2 is SVGEGT. The CDR3 length is 16 residues. Trimming took 11 bases from V and 2 from J, leaving 21 bases between them.

In this sample, this clonotype turned up a few times. The rearrangement joins TRBV4-1 to TRBJ2-5; D unresolved. Germline V lookup: CDR1 MGHRA, CDR2 YSYEKL. V lost 0 bases to trimming and J lost 5 bases, with 10 bases between them. CDR3 length equals 14 residues. The CDR3 spells CASSQDPQEETQYF. In nucleotides, the CDR3 is TGCGCCAGCAGCCAAGATCCGCAGGAGGAGACCCAGTACTTC.